This T cell receptor beta chain derives from a study of beta chain features in type 1 diabetes. The sequenced template was cDNA made from the entire isolated RNA. For naive, central memory and regulatory T cell samples, reads averaged around 3.8 million. Generated by immunoSEQ multiplex PCR, the TCRdb table keeps only in-frame clones and is missing some. Of 200,000 to 250,000 clones in the sample, 16% are singletons; the top ten hold 0.07% to 0.095%. CDR1 SGHDN and CDR2 FVKESK come from the germline V gene. The CDR3 has 14 residues. V lost 5 bases to trimming and J lost 2 bases, with 12 bases between them. Naive, central memory, regulatory and stem cell-like memory cells within the CD4+ compartment were sorted using CD45RO/CCR7/CD25/CD127/CD95/CD27. With respect to this clone: Its target is unknown.

Study-level findings and limits: Researchers reported that naive, central memory and Treg TCRB repertoires appeared more similar in patients than in healthy donors. A moderate, significant TCRB CDR3 shortening appeared in type 1 diabetes across four CD4+ subsets.

This chain links TRBV14 with TRBJ2-5; maybe TRBD2 (5 bases). The clonotype was recovered from a man aged 30-40 years with type 1 diabetes. The source material was naive CD4+ T cells from blood. The CDR3 is CASSWRTGQETQYF. The CDR3 DNA reads as TGTGCCAGCAGCTGGCGGACGGGACAAGAGACCCAGTACTTC.